The rows below give T cell receptor beta chains drawn from one sample of a study of metastatic and nonmetastatic thyroid tumors. TCRdb re-clonotyped the PCR reads via MiXCR. The sample includes more than 10,000 clones, more than 20% seen only once; the top ten take less than 60%. Specimen: blood. These receptors came from a male donor with papillary thyroid cancer or a benign thyroid nodule (not recorded which). Some clones in this sample may be carry-over from other donors' samples. Each CDR3 is given with its conserved first and last residue. The D gene is left open where the match is weak. The size of a clone is reported for some rows only, either as once, few or many, or as a class for expanded clones.

.	TRBV6-1	15	many	TRBJ2-6	CASSEAQGGANVLTF	TGTGCCAGCAGTGAAGCGCAGGGTGGGGCCAACGTCCTGACTTTC
.	TRBV6-1	13	.	TRBJ1-2	CASRIGTYYGYTF	TGTGCCAGCAGGATCGGGACCTACTATGGCTACACCTTC
TRBD2	TRBV4-2	18	many	TRBJ2-3	CASSQDGGRGDLRDTQYF	TGTGCCAGCAGCCAAGATGGGGGGCGGGGGGACTTACGAGATACGCAGTATTTT
.	TRBV12-3/TRBV12-4	14	few	TRBJ2-2	CASSFLGMPGELFF	TGTGCCAGCAGTTTTTTAGGAATGCCCGGGGAGCTGTTTTTT
.	TRBV12-3/TRBV12-4	17	medium-sized	TRBJ2-7	CASSSALLPGHSYEQYF	TGTGCCAGCAGTTCAGCTCTCTTACCGGGACACTCCTACGAGCAGTACTTC
.	TRBV9	15	.	TRBJ2-7	CASSVVRGASYEQYF	TGTGCCAGCAGCGTAGTCAGGGGGGCCTCCTACGAGCAGTACTTC
TRBD2	TRBV20-1	15	.	TRBJ2-1	CSATRLAEAIDEQFF	TGCAGTGCTACCCGACTAGCAGAAGCAATTGATGAGCAGTTCTTC
TRBD1	TRBV6-2/TRBV6-3	14	many	TRBJ2-7	CASSAQGASYEQYF	TGTGCCAGCAGTGCACAGGGGGCCTCCTACGAGCAGTACTTC
.	TRBV6-1	16	few	TRBJ1-3	CASSALSGSSGNTIYF	TGTGCCAGCAGTGCCTTGTCAGGGAGCTCTGGAAACACCATATATTTT
.	TRBV11-2	12	once	TRBJ1-1	CASSFVDTEAFF	TGTGCCAGCAGCTTCGTGGATACTGAAGCTTTCTTT
.	TRBV6-1	13	few	TRBJ2-3	CASAQGSPDTQYF	TGTGCCAGCGCACAGGGTTCCCCAGATACGCAGTATTTT
TRBD2	TRBV7-3	15	.	TRBJ2-1	CASSQGLAGEREQFF	TGTGCCAGCAGCCAGGGACTAGCGGGAGAACGCGAGCAGTTCTTC
.	TRBV2	14	.	TRBJ1-6	CASSDLEGLGSLHF	TGTGCCAGCAGTGATCTCGAGGGACTTGGGTCCCTCCACTTT
.	TRBV3-1	14	many	TRBJ2-2	CASQKPQGSGELFF	TGTGCCAGCCAAAAGCCACAGGGTTCCGGGGAGCTGTTTTTT